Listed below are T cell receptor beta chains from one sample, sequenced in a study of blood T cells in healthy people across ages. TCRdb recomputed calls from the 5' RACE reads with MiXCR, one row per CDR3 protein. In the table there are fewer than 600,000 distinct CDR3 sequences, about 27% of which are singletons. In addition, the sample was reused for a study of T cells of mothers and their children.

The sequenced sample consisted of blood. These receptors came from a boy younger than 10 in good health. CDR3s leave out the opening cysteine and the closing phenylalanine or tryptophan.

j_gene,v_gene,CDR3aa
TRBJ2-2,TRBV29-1,SVVAGGLTGELF
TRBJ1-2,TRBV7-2,ASKIRGRGYGYT
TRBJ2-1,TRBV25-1,ASSETTGAGYNEQF
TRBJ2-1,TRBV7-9,ASSLSRQGYNERF
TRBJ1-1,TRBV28,ASSFGAGLPNTEAF
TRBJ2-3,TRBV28,ASSLGSASGGAERHTQY
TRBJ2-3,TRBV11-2,ASSLALGTPLTDTQY
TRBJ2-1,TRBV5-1,ASSLDGSIGNEQF
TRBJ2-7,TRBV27,ASRTGLGEQY
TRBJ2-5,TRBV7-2,ASSPGLPPETQY
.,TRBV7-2,ACSLASGTYEQY
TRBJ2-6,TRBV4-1,ASSLLAGGSGANVLT
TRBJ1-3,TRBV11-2,ASSSLVLQASSGNTIY
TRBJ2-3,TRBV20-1,SATSGGADTQY
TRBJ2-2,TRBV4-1,ASSQGTFTGELF
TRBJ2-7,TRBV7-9,ASSSTGYEQY
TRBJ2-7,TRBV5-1,ASSPNRGSYEQY
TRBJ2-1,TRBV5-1,ASSFTLAGGTYNEQF
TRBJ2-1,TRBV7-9,ASSLPGPSSEQF
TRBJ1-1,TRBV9,ASSVGAGVTEAF
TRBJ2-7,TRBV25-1,ASSGSGTSGRASYEQY
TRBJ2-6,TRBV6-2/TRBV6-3,ASSYSTGLGSGANVLT
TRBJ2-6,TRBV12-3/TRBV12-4,ASSWPDLYSGANVLT
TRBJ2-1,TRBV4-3,ASSRLAGISYNEQF
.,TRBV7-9,ASSPGKGAGSYEQY
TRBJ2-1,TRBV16,ASSRLPRREQF
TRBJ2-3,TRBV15,ATSRDPRRGDTQY